This TCR beta chain is from a study of T cell changes during pregnancy in multiple sclerosis. V lost 2 bases and J lost 4, with 9 bases in between. The CDR3 runs to 13 residues. Germline V lookup: CDR1 MNHEY, CDR2 SMNVEV (reference sequence). The data were produced by immunoSEQ multiplex PCR, yet TCRdb's version contains in-frame clones alone and is incomplete. This table holds about 36,000 clones, roughly 91% found once. The gene calls are TRBV27 and TRBJ2-7; the D is unclear. Source: CD8+ T cells from peripheral blood mononuclear cells, taken in the third trimester of pregnancy. The clonotype comes from a female donor with multiple sclerosis, enrolled in a pregnancy study. CDR3 nucleotides: TGTGCCAGCAGTTTACTACCGATTTACGAGCAGTACTTC. This translates into CASSLLPIYEQYF.